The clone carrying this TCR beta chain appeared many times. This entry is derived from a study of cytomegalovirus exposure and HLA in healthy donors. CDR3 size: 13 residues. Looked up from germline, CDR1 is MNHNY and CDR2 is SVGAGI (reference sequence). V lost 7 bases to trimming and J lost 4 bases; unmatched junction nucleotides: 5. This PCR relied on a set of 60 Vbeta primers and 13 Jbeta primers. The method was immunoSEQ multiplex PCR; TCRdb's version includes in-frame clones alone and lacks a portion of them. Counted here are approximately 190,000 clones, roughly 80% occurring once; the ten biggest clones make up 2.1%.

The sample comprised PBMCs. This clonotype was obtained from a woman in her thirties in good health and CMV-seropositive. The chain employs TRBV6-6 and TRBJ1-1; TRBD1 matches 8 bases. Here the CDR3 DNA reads TGTGCCAGCAACCTACAGGGGGTCACTGAAGCTTTCTTT. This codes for CASNLQGVTEAFF.